Listed here are 16 T cell receptor beta chains from one sample, sequenced in a study of blood T cell repertoires in COVID-19. Profiling relied on immunoSEQ multiplex PCR, and the TCRdb table lists in-frame clones only, not all of them. The profile covers over 70,000 clones, with 75% to 90% appearing a single time and 10% taken by the ten largest. The sequenced sample was peripheral blood. The receptors were sampled from a woman between 70 and 85 years old with acute or convalescent COVID-19.

This clone has only a few counts. The rearrangement uses TRBV6-5 and TRBJ2-7, with 9 bases aligning to TRBD1. Unmatched junction bases numbered 4, after V lost 5 bases and J lost 2 bases. Germline V CDR1 and CDR2: MNHEY, SVGAGI. The CDR3 sequence is 14 residues long. In nucleotides, the CDR3 is TGTGCCAGCAGTCACCGGACAGGGGCCTACGAGCAGTACTTC. This translates into CASSHRTGAYEQYF.

The V and J genes are TRBV7-3 and TRBJ1-6; D possibly corresponds to TRBD1 (6 bases). CDR1 and CDR2 from the germline V gene are SGHTA and FQGTGA. The CDR3 runs 15 residues. The V gene lost 5 bases and the J gene lost 7 bases, with 15 bases spanning the gap. CDR3 sequence: CASSETGSRNSPLHF. The CDR3 DNA is TGTGCCAGCAGCGAGACAGGTTCTCGGAATTCACCCCTCCACTTT.

This clone has only a few counts. The rearrangement links TRBV28 to TRBJ1-6; D is undetermined. CDR1 is MDHEN and CDR2 is SYDVKM in the germline V gene. Trimming stripped 6 bases from V and 1 base from J, with 13 bases between. This CDR3 comprises 16 residues. CDR3 sequence (DNA): TGTGCCAGCAGATCGAGGAGTAGATCCTATAATTCACCCCTCCACTTT. This translates into CASRSRSRSYNSPLHF. Full variable domain (outside the CDR3, taken from reference TRBV28 and TRBJ1-6): DVKVTQSSRYLVKRTGEKVFLECVQDMDHENMFWYRQDPGLGLRLIYFSYDVKMKEKGDIPEGYSVSREKKERFSLILESASTNQTSMYLCASRSRSRSYNSPLHFGNGTRLTVT.

This sequence joins TRBV18 and TRBJ2-7; 8 nucleotides align to TRBD1. V lost 3 bases and J lost 0; bases outside the gene matches: 10. Germline values: CDR1 KGHSH, CDR2 LQKENI. The CDR3 totals 17 residues. CDR3 protein: CASSPTTGAGGSYEQYF. For the CDR3, the DNA is TGTGCCAGCTCACCGACGACAGGGGCTGGGGGCTCCTACGAGCAGTACTTC. Filled out from reference TRBV18 and TRBJ2-7, the complete variable domain reads NAGVMQNPRHLVRRRGQEARLRCSPMKGHSHVYWYRQLPEEGLKFMVYLQKENIIDESGMPKERFSAEFPKEGPSILRIQQVVRGDSAAYFCASSPTTGAGGSYEQYFGPGTRLTVT.

This clone has only a few counts. The CDR3 region has the DNA TGTGCCAGCAGCCATGGCAGGGCAATTGGAAACACCATATATTTT. Protein sequence: CASSHGRAIGNTIYF. The chain joins TRBV3-1 (or the pseudogene TRBV3-2) to TRBJ1-3; maybe TRBD1 (5 bases). Trimming took 3 bases from V and 3 from J, leaving 12 bases between them. This CDR3 comprises 15 residues. Germline V gene lookup returns CDR1 LGHDT and CDR2 YNNKEL (reference sequence).

On this clone: The sample holds other DNA sequences that translate to the same CDR3. The V gene is TRBV5-1, the J gene TRBJ1-4; 7 bases match TRBD1. The CDR3 runs 14 residues. V gave up 0 bases and J gave up 8 bases; unmatched junction bases: 4. Looked up from germline, CDR1 is SGHRS and CDR2 is YFSETQ. The CDR3 DNA is TGCGCCAGCAGCTTGGACAGGGGAGGCGAAAAACTGTTTTTT. It codes for CASSLDRGGEKLFF. Using reference TRBV5-1 and TRBJ1-4 for the parts outside the CDR3, the full variable domain is KAGVTQTPRYLIKTRGQQVTLSCSPISGHRSVSWYQQTPGQGLQFLFEYFSETQRNKGNFPGRFSGRQFSNSRSEMNVSTLELGDSALYLCASSLDRGGEKLFFGSGTQLSVL.

The CDR3 reads CASSQVAGGTDTQYF. Here the CDR3 DNA reads TGTGCCAGCAGCCAAGTGGCGGGAGGGACAGATACGCAGTATTTT. The chain combines TRBV3-1 (or the pseudogene TRBV3-2) with TRBJ2-3; 9 nucleotides align to TRBD2. With V trimmed by 1 base and J by 3 bases, 2 bases remained unmatched. Germline values: CDR1 LGHDT, CDR2 YNNKEL (reference sequence). The CDR3 extends over 15 amino acids.

The chain couples TRBV6-4 to TRBJ2-3, with 10 bases matching TRBD1. The CDR3 runs 13 residues. CDR1 and CDR2 (germline): MRHNA, SNTAGT. V lost 4 bases and J lost 6; bases outside the gene matches: 1. CDR3: CASSVDRGDTQYF. Written as DNA, the CDR3 is TGTGCCAGCAGTGTGGACAGGGGGGATACGCAGTATTTT.

The CDR3 DNA reads as TGTGCCAGCACCACGTCCCACGACAGCGTTCATGAAAAACTGTTTTTT. It is translated as CASTTSHDSVHEKLFF. The chain employs TRBV2 and TRBJ1-4; the D gene is possibly TRBD1 (5 bases). Looked up from germline, CDR1 is SNHLY and CDR2 is FYNNEI. The CDR3 loop spans 16 amino acids. Trimming took off 7 bases at V and 6 bases at J, with 21 bases between the two ends. Drawing the rest from reference TRBV2 and TRBJ1-4, the complete variable domain is EPEVTQTPSHQVTQMGQEVILRCVPISNHLYFYWYRQILGQKVEFLVSFYNNEISEKSEIFDDQFSVERPDGSNFTLKIRSTKLEDSAMYFCASTTSHDSVHEKLFFGSGTQLSVL.

The chain carries TRBV5-4 and TRBJ2-1; 10 bases map to TRBD1. The CDR3 sequence is 14 residues long. Germline CDR1 SGHNT, CDR2 YYREEE (reference sequence). Unmatched junction bases numbered 4, after V lost 4 bases and J lost 6 bases. The CDR3 region is CASSRQGAGNEQFF. DNA of the CDR3: TGTGCCAGCAGCAGACAGGGGGCCGGCAATGAGCAGTTCTTC.

This clone was detected a few times. The V and J genes are TRBV2 and TRBJ1-1, with D unclear. Trimming stripped 6 bases from V and 1 base from J, with 9 bases between. Germline V lookup: CDR1 SNHLY, CDR2 FYNNEI. This CDR3 region has 13 residues. The CDR3 spells CASSQVKNTEAFF. The CDR3 region has the DNA TGTGCCAGCAGCCAGGTAAAGAACACTGAAGCTTTCTTT.

This sequence joins TRBV10-2 and TRBJ2-1; 7 nucleotides match TRBD2. CDR3 size: 13 residues. CDR1 and CDR2 from the germline V gene are WSHSY and SAAADI. The ends lost 10 bases at V and 4 bases at J; junction bases unmatched: 7. DNA for the CDR3: TGCGCCACCAAGCGGGACTATTACAATGAGCAGTTCTTC. Protein product: CATKRDYYNEQFF.

The chain carries TRBV29-1 and TRBJ2-1, with TRBD2 as a possible D gene (6 bases). There are 13 residues in the CDR3. Germline CDR1 is SQVTM and CDR2 is ANQGSEA. V lost 5 bases and J lost 6, with 14 bases in between. As DNA, the CDR3 is TGCAGCGTTAGACTAGATTACGGCAATGAGCAGTTCTTC. Encoded protein: CSVRLDYGNEQFF.

This clone was seen a few times. The chain couples TRBV5-1 to TRBJ2-3, with 7 bases lining up with TRBD1. The CDR3 spans 14 residues. The junction had 11 bases not matched to a gene; V was cut back by 2 bases and J by 11 bases. The V gene's germline CDR1 is SGHRS and CDR2 YFSETQ. The CDR3 region is CASSFLQQGIVQYF. The CDR3 DNA reads TGCGCCAGCAGCTTCCTACAACAGGGGATTGTGCAGTATTTT. Full variable domain (remainder filled in from reference TRBV5-1 and TRBJ2-3): KAGVTQTPRYLIKTRGQQVTLSCSPISGHRSVSWYQQTPGQGLQFLFEYFSETQRNKGNFPGRFSGRQFSNSRSEMNVSTLELGDSALYLCASSFLQQGIVQYFGPGTRLTVL.

CDR3 sequence: CASSLRQGNDEQFF. The CDR3 DNA reads TGTGCCAGCAGCTTACGACAGGGGAACGATGAGCAGTTCTTC. The V gene is TRBV7-9, the J gene TRBJ2-1, with 8 bases lining up with TRBD1. Trimming at V came to 2 bases and at J to 8 bases, leaving 5 bases not matched to a gene. The germline gives CDR1 SEHNR, CDR2 FQNEAQ (reference sequence). CDR3 size: 14 residues.

The chain couples TRBV30 to TRBJ2-7; 9 bases are a match to TRBD1. Germline values: CDR1 GTSNPN, CDR2 SVGIG (reference sequence). Trimming took 2 bases from V and 1 from J; bases not matched to a gene: 9. This CDR3 has 16 amino acids. CDR3 sequence: CAWSPPWGQGSYEQYF. The DNA of the CDR3 is TGTGCCTGGAGTCCCCCCTGGGGACAGGGATCCTACGAGCAGTACTTC.